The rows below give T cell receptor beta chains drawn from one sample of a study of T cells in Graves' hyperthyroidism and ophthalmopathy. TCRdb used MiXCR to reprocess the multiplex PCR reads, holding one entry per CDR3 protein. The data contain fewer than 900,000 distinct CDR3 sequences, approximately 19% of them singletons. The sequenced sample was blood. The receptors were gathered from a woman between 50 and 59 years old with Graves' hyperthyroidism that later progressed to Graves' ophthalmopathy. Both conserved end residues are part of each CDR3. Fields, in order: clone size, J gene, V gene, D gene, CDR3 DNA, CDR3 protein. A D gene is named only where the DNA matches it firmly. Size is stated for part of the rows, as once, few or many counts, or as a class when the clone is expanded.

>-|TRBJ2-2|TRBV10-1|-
TGCGCCACCCAGGACGCGAACACCGGGGAGCTGTTTTTT
CATQDANTGELFF
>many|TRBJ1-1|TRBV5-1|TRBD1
TGCGCCAGCAGCTTGGACAGGGGGCGTAGCACTGAAGCTTTCTTT
CASSLDRGRSTEAFF
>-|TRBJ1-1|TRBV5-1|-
TGCGCCAGCAGCTTGATCTCATCGGGGACTGAAGCTTTCTTT
CASSLISSGTEAFF
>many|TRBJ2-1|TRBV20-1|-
TGCAGTGCTGGGAAGCTCTTCAATGAGCAGTTCTTC
CSAGKLFNEQFF
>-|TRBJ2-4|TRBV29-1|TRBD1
TGCAGCGCCGGACAGGGACCCCAAAACATTCAGTACTTC
CSAGQGPQNIQYF
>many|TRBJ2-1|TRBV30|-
TGTGCCTGGAGTACCATGGATAGCAAGCAGTTCTTC
CAWSTMDSKQFF
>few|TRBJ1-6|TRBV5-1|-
TGCGCCAGCAGCTTGGTTGAAAATTCACCCCTCCACTTT
CASSLVENSPLHF
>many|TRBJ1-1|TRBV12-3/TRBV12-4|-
TGTGCCAGCAGGCACTTAGGGGTGAACACTGAAGCTTTCTTT
CASRHLGVNTEAFF
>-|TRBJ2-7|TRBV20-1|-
TGCAGTGCTAGAGATCAAAGAACAAAGACCTACGAGCAGTACTTC
CSARDQRTKTYEQYF
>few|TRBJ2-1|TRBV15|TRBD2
TGTGCCACCAGCAGAGATCTCCTCCAGCGGGGGGACTACAATGAGCAGTTCTTC
CATSRDLLQRGDYNEQFF
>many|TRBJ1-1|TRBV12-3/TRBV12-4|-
TGTGCCGTCGGCCGGGGCGATAAGAACACTGAAGCTTTCTTT
CAVGRGDKNTEAFF
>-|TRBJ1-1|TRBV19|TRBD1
TGTGCCAGTAGTGGGACAGCTGGGACTGAAGCTTTCTTT
CASSGTAGTEAFF
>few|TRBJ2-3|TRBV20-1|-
TGCAGTGCTAGAGGAGGGGGCGGGGCCAGGGCAGATACGCAGTATTTT
CSARGGGGARADTQYF
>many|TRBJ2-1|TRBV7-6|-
TGTGCCAGCAGCTTAGGACCGCGCAATGAGCAGTTCTTC
CASSLGPRNEQFF
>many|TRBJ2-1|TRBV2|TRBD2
TGTGCCAGCAGTGAAGTCGAGTCGGGGGGTCGATCCTACAATGAGCAGTTCTTC
CASSEVESGGRSYNEQFF
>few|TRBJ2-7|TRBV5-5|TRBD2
TGTGCCAGCAGCTTTACGACTAGCGGGGACTACGAGCAGTACTTC
CASSFTTSGDYEQYF
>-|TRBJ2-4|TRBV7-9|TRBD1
TGTGCCAGCAGTCCCGGGACAGGGGTGACAAACATTCAGTACTTC
CASSPGTGVTNIQYF
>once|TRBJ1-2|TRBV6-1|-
TGTGCCAGCAGTGAATCCGGCCCATATGGCTACACCTTC
CASSESGPYGYTF
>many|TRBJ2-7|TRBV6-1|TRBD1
TGTGCCAGCAGTATACAGGGGGAGATCTCCTACGAGCAGTACTTC
CASSIQGEISYEQYF
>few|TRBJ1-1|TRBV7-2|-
TGTGCCAGCAGGCAAGCGGCGACGGGGAACACTGAAGCTTTCTTT
CASRQAATGNTEAFF
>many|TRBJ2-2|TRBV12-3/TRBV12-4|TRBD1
TGTGCCAGCAGTTCCCGACAGGGGGCCACCGGGGAGCTGTTTTTT
CASSSRQGATGELFF
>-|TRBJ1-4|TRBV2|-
TGTGCCAGCAGCCTCGGGACCGAACCAACTAATGAAAAACTGTTTTTT
CASSLGTEPTNEKLFF
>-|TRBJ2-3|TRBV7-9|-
TGTGCCAGCAGCTTAAGTGGGGAGCCGCTAGCAGATAATACGCAGTATTTT
CASSLSGEPLADNTQYF
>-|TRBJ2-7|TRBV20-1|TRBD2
TGCAGTGCTAGGTTTGCTGGCGGCGGGGGGGCCGACGAGCAGTACTTC
CSARFAGGGGADEQYF
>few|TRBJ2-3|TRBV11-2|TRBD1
TGTGCCAGCAGCCCGGGACAGCTGGCCGGAGATACGCAGTATTTT
CASSPGQLAGDTQYF
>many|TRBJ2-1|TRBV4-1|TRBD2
TGCGCCAGCAGCCAAGAAGGGCTAGCGGGGAATGAGCAGTTCTTC
CASSQEGLAGNEQFF
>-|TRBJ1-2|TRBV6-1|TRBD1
TGTGCCAGCAGTGAAGCCCGGACAGGGAACTATGGCTACACCTTC
CASSEARTGNYGYTF
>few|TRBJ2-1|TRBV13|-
TGTGCCACCTTATCAAACTCATCGGGCGAGCAGTTCTTC
CATLSNSSGEQFF
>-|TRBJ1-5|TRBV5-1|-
TGCGCCAGCAGCTCAGGTGGAGAGGGTCGGCCCCAGCATTTT
CASSSGGEGRPQHF
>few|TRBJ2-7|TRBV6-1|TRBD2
TGTGCCAGCACCCCTTCGGGGGGAAACGTCTACGAGCAGTACTTC
CASTPSGGNVYEQYF
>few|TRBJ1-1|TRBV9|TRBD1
TGTGCCAGCAGCGATGGGACAGGGCAGAACACTGAAGCTTTCTTT
CASSDGTGQNTEAFF
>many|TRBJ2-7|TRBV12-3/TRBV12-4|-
TGTGCCAGCAGTTTTGACAGCCCCTACGAGCAGTACTTC
CASSFDSPYEQYF
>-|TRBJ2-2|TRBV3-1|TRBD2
TGTGCCAGCAGCCAACCTTCGGGGAGGGACTACACCGGGGAGCTGTTTTTT
CASSQPSGRDYTGELFF